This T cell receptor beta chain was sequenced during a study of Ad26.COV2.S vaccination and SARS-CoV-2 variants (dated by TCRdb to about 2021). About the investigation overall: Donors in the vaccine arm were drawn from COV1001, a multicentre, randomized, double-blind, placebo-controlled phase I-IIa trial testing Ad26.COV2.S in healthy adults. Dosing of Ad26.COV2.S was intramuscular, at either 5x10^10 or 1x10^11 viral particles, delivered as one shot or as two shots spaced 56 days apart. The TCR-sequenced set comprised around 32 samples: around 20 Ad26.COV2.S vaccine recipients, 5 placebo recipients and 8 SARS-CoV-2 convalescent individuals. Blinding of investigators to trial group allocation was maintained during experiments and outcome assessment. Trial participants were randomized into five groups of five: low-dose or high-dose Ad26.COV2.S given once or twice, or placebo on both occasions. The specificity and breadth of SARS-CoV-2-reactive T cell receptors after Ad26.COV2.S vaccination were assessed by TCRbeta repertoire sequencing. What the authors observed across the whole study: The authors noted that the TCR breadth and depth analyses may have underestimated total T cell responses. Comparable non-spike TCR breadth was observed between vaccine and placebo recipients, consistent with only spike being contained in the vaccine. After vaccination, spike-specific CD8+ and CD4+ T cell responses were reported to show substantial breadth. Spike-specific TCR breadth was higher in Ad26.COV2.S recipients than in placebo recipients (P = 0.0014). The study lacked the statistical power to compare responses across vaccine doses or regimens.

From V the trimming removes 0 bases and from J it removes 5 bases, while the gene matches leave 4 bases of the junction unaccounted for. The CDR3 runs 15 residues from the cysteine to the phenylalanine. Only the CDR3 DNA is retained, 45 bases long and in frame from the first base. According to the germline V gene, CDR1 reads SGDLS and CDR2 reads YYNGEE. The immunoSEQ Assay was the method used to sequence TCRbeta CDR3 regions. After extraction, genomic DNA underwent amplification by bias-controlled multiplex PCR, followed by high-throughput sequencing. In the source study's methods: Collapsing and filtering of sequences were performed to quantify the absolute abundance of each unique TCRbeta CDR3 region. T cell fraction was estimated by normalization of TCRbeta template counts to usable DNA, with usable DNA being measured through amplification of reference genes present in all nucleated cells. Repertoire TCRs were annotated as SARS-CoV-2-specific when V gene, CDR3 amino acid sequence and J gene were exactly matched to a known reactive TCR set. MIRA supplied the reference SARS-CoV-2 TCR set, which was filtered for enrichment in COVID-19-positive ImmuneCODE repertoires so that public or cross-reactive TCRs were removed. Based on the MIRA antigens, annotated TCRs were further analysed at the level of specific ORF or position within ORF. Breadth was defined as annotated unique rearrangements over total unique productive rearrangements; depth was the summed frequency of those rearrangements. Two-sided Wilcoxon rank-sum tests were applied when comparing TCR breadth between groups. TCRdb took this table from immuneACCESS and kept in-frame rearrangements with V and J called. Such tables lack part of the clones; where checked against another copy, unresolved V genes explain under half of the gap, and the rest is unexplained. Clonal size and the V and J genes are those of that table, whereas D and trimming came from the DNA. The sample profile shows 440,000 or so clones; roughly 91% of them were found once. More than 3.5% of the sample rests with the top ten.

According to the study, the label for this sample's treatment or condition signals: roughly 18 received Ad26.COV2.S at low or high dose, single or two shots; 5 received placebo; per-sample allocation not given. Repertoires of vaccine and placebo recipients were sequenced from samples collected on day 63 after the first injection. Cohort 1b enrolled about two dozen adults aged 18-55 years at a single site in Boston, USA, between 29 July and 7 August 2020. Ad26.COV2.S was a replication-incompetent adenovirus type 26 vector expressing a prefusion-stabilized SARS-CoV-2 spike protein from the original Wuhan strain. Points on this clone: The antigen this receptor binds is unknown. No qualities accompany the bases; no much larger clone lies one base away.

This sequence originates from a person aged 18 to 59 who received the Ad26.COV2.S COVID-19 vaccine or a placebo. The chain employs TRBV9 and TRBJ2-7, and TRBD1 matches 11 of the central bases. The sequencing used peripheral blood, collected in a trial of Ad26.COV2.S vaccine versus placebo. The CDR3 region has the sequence CASSVGGGQGDEQYF. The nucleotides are TGTGCCAGCAGCGTAGGAGGGGGACAGGGGGACGAGCAGTACTTC. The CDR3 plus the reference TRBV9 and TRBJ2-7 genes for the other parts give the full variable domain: DSGVTQTPKHLITATGQRVTLRCSPRSGDLSVYWYQQSLDQGLQFLIQYYNGEERAKGNILERFSAQQFPDLHSELNLSSLELGDSALYFCASSVGGGQGDEQYFGPGTRLTVT.